A single sample is the source of the 30 T cell receptor beta chains below, sequenced in a study of blood T cell repertoires in COVID-19. Sequencing used immunoSEQ multiplex PCR; TCRdb keeps in-frame clones, though not all of them. Among about 160,000 clones, 92% were seen once, and the ten largest hold 4.8%. Sequencing input: peripheral blood. These receptors originate from a man younger than 45 with COVID-19, enrolled during active disease.

Only a few counts were recorded for this clone. J is TRBJ2-7 and V is TRBV28, with 10 nucleotides matching TRBD2. V gave up 5 bases and J gave up 7 bases; unmatched junction bases: 8. Germline V lookup: CDR1 MDHEN, CDR2 SYDVKM. CDR3 size: 14 residues. The CDR3 loop is CASSTSGRAREQYF. The CDR3 bases are TGTGCCAGCAGTACCAGCGGGAGGGCGAGAGAGCAGTACTTC.

DNA for the CDR3: TGTGCCAGCAGCCATCAGGGGGCTAATCAGCCCCAGCATTTT. It is translated as CASSHQGANQPQHF. The rearrangement joins TRBV27 to TRBJ1-5; 8 bases are shared with TRBD1. There are 14 residues in the CDR3. Per the germline V gene, CDR1 is MNHEY and CDR2 is SMNVEV (reference sequence). Trimming at V came to 6 bases and at J to 4 bases, leaving 5 bases not matched to a gene.

The chain carries TRBV6-5 and TRBJ2-5; the D is unclear. Germline CDR1 and CDR2: MNHEY and SVGAGI. There are 13 residues in the CDR3. Trimming took 0 bases from V and 3 from J, leaving 5 bases between them. The CDR3 is CASSYSQKETQYF. CDR3 nucleotides: TGTGCCAGCAGTTACTCACAGAAAGAGACCCAGTACTTC.

This chain uses TRBV2 with TRBJ2-4; D perhaps matches TRBD1 (5 bases). Germline loops: CDR1 SNHLY, CDR2 FYNNEI. Trimming removed 3 bases from V and 0 bases from J, with 12 bases in between. The CDR3 covers 16 residues. The CDR3 loop is CASSELDRLAKNIQYF. CDR3 in DNA: TGTGCCAGCAGTGAGTTAGACAGATTAGCCAAAAACATTCAGTACTTC. The whole variable domain, filled in from reference TRBV2 and TRBJ2-4, reads EPEVTQTPSHQVTQMGQEVILRCVPISNHLYFYWYRQILGQKVEFLVSFYNNEISEKSEIFDDQFSVERPDGSNFTLKIRSTKLEDSAMYFCASSELDRLAKNIQYFGAGTRLSVL.

The genes are TRBV18 and TRBJ2-7; 8 bases agree with TRBD1. The CDR3 has 14 amino acids. V lost 3 bases to trimming and J lost 3 bases; unmatched junction nucleotides: 4. CDR1 is KGHSH and CDR2 is LQKENI in the germline V gene. CDR3 DNA sequence: TGTGCCAGCTCACCGGGACAGGAGTACTACGAGCAGTACTTC. Its protein is CASSPGQEYYEQYF.

This sequence joins TRBV27 and TRBJ1-6; TRBD1 matches at 7 bases. J was trimmed by 9 bases and V by 6 bases; bases with no gene match: 20. The CDR3 loop spans 18 amino acids. CDR1 and CDR2 from the germline V gene are MNHEY and SMNVEV (reference sequence). The CDR3, as DNA: TGTGCCAGCAGGATGAAATCATTTCACAGGGGCAGCCCTTCACCCCTCCACTTT. It encodes CASRMKSFHRGSPSPLHF.

In nucleotides, the CDR3 is TGTGCCAGCAGTTACGGGAGCGCCACCTACGAGCAGTACTTC. This codes for CASSYGSATYEQYF. The chain joins TRBV6-2 or TRBV6-3 to TRBJ2-7; tentatively, D is TRBD2 (5 bases). V gave up 2 bases and J gave up 2 bases, with 10 bases separating them. This CDR3 is 14 amino acids long. Per germline, CDR1 MNHEY and CDR2 SVGEGT.

DNA for the CDR3: TGCGCCAGCAGCTTGGACGACAGGGTTGGCTACACCTTC. Translation: CASSLDDRVGYTF. The chain couples TRBV5-1 to TRBJ1-2; 7 bases map to TRBD1. V shed 0 bases and J 7 bases; nucleotides not matched to a gene: 3. Germline V lookup: CDR1 SGHRS, CDR2 YFSETQ. This CDR3 has 13 residues.

J is TRBJ1-1 and V is TRBV2; D gene unclear. There are 13 residues in the CDR3. Germline CDR1 is SNHLY and CDR2 is FYNNEI. The V end was cut by 7 bases, the J end by 1 base, with 10 bases between. This CDR3 is CASNDRGNTEAFF. The CDR3 bases are TGTGCCAGCAATGATCGGGGGAACACTGAAGCTTTCTTT.

V is TRBV21-1 and J is TRBJ1-1. TRBV21-1 is a recognized pseudogene. This CDR3 contains 14 residues. In DNA, the CDR3 is TGTGCTCCGCAACGGAGGGAGTTTAACACTGAAGCTTTCTTT. It specifies CAPQRREFNTEAFF.

The chain has TRBV10-3 and TRBJ2-1, with TRBD1 matching over 8 bases. V lost 4 bases, J lost 4 bases, and 6 bases stayed unmatched. The CDR3 runs to 15 residues. The V gene's germline CDR1 is ENHRY and CDR2 SYGVKD. The CDR3, as DNA: TGTGCCATCAGTGTACGAGACAGGGGTTACAATGAGCAGTTCTTC. Residues: CAISVRDRGYNEQFF.

V and J are TRBV24-1 and TRBJ2-1, with a tentative D call TRBD2 (6 bases). Germline CDR1 and CDR2: KGHDR and SFDVKD. The CDR3 runs 16 residues. V lost 9 bases to trimming and J lost 0 bases, with 17 bases between them. As DNA, the CDR3 is TGTGCCACCGGGGATAGCGGACCGAGCTCCTACAATGAGCAGTTCTTC. Amino acid sequence: CATGDSGPSSYNEQFF.

Only one count was recorded for this clone. The V call is TRBV6-6, the J call TRBJ1-1; TRBD1 matches at 8 bases. CDR1 and CDR2 from the germline V gene are MNHNY and SVGAGI (reference sequence). The CDR3 is 15 residues long. J lost 2 bases, V lost 9 bases, and 11 bases had no gene match. The CDR3 region has the DNA TGTGCCAGTCAACAGGGGGGAGGTTTAAACACTGAAGCTTTCTTT. Its translation: CASQQGGGLNTEAFF.

The chain uses TRBV29-1 and TRBJ1-3; D is uncertain. V was pared by 7 bases and J by 0 bases, with 4 bases between. CDR3 length: 11 amino acids. Germline CDR1 is SQVTM and CDR2 is ANQGSEA. This chain's CDR3 is CSGASGNTIYF. The CDR3 bases are TGCAGCGGGGCCTCTGGAAACACCATATATTTT.

This clone appeared once. The genes are TRBV5-1 and TRBJ2-3; TRBD1 is a possible D gene (6 bases). V lost 2 bases and J lost 1, with 14 bases in between. This CDR3 has 16 residues. The germline CDR1 and CDR2 sequences are SGHRS and YFSETQ. In nucleotides, the CDR3 is TGCGCCAGCAGCTTAACCGGGACAATAGGCACAGATACGCAGTATTTT. Amino acids: CASSLTGTIGTDTQYF.

This clone was detected once. The genes are TRBV28 and TRBJ1-5; possibly TRBD1 for D (6 bases). V was pared by 6 bases and J by 2 bases, with 11 bases between. The germline CDR1 and CDR2 sequences are MDHEN and SYDVKM. The CDR3 totals 14 residues. The CDR3 sequence is CASSRGSGNQPQHF. The CDR3 nucleotides read TGTGCCAGCAGCAGGGGTAGTGGCAATCAGCCCCAGCATTTT.

This chain joins TRBV14 and TRBJ2-7; 8 nucleotides agree with TRBD2. V lost 4 bases and J lost 0; bases outside the gene matches: 11. This CDR3 has 17 residues. CDR1 SGHDN and CDR2 FVKESK come from the germline V gene. The CDR3 loop reads CASSPYRGRTHSYEQYF. As DNA, the CDR3 is TGTGCCAGCAGCCCCTACCGCGGGAGGACCCACTCCTACGAGCAGTACTTC.

DNA of the CDR3: TGTGCCAGCCGGGACAGGTCCTTGGAGGAGACCCAGTACTTC. It specifies CASRDRSLEETQYF. V is TRBV19 and J is TRBJ2-5; 8 positions agree with TRBD1. CDR1 is LNHDA and CDR2 is SQIVND in the germline V gene (reference sequence). The CDR3 sequence is 14 residues long. The ends lost 9 bases at V and 5 bases at J; junction bases unmatched: 11.

V gene TRBV5-6 combines with J gene TRBJ1-5; maybe TRBD1 (6 bases). The germline V gene encodes CDR1 SGHDT and CDR2 YYEEEE. V was cut by 0 bases and J by 6 bases, with 10 bases left in between. The CDR3 covers 14 residues. Here the CDR3 DNA reads TGTGCCAGCAGCTTGGCAGGGGTGCGTCAGCCCCAGCATTTT. It yields the protein CASSLAGVRQPQHF.

V usage is TRBV12-3 or TRBV12-4 and J usage is TRBJ1-2, with a tentative D call TRBD1 (5 bases). The germline V and J ends were trimmed by 6 bases and 9 bases, with 17 bases remaining between them. The CDR3 sequence is 13 residues long. The CDR3 is CASRRGGTRSYTF. CDR3 bases: TGTGCCAGCAGGCGGGGGGGGACGAGGAGCTACACCTTC.

The chain is built from TRBV27 and TRBJ2-7, with 8 bases fitting TRBD2. The CDR3 length is 15 residues. CDR1 is MNHEY, CDR2 SMNVEV, per germline (reference sequence). Unmatched junction bases numbered 9, after V lost 3 bases and J lost 5 bases. CDR3 loop: CASSFLTGGPNEQYF. CDR3 sequence (DNA): TGTGCCAGCAGTTTCCTAACGGGAGGGCCTAACGAGCAGTACTTC.

This chain connects TRBV18 to TRBJ2-3, with 7 positions matching TRBD1. With V trimmed by 4 bases and J by 3 bases, 13 bases remained unmatched. Germline CDR1 reads KGHSH; CDR2 reads LQKENI. This CDR3 region has 17 residues. CDR3 in amino acids: CASSRFGRQGVTDTQYF. For the CDR3, the DNA is TGTGCCAGCTCACGATTTGGGAGACAGGGCGTAACAGATACGCAGTATTTT. The full variable domain, its missing parts supplied by reference TRBV18 and TRBJ2-3, is NAGVMQNPRHLVRRRGQEARLRCSPMKGHSHVYWYRQLPEEGLKFMVYLQKENIIDESGMPKERFSAEFPKEGPSILRIQQVVRGDSAAYFCASSRFGRQGVTDTQYFGPGTRLTVL.

The gene calls are TRBV27 and TRBJ1-1; 10 bases align to TRBD1. CDR1 MNHEY and CDR2 SMNVEV come from the germline V gene (reference sequence). The CDR3 consists of 12 residues. The J segment lost 11 bases and the V segment lost 6 bases, leaving 6 bases of the junction unmatched. The CDR3 sequence: CASRDRGQVAFF. CDR3 sequence (DNA): TGTGCCAGCAGAGACAGGGGGCAAGTGGCTTTCTTT.

The chain couples TRBV19 to TRBJ2-2; 8 bases agree with TRBD2. V dropped 3 bases and J dropped 4; count of bases not matched to a gene: 4. Germline values: CDR1 LNHDA, CDR2 SQIVND (reference sequence). This CDR3 is built from 15 residues. The CDR3 loop reads CASSIMSGGTGELFF. The CDR3, as DNA: TGTGCCAGTAGTATTATGAGCGGGGGCACCGGGGAGCTGTTTTTT.

The V gene is TRBV30, the J gene TRBJ1-5, with D unresolved. Trimming took off 0 bases at V and 6 bases at J, with 9 bases between the two ends. The CDR3 length is 13 residues. The V gene's germline CDR1 is GTSNPN and CDR2 SVGIG (reference sequence). The CDR3 sequence: CAWSVGGTQPQHF. As DNA, the CDR3 is TGTGCCTGGAGTGTAGGAGGTACTCAGCCCCAGCATTTT.

This rearrangement joins TRBV27 to TRBJ2-1; 9 bases align to TRBD1. The trim removed 8 bases at V and 7 bases at J, leaving 9 bases unmatched. This CDR3 contains 14 residues. CDR1 is MNHEY, CDR2 SMNVEV, per germline (reference sequence). CDR3 residues: CASGERQGGNEQFF. In DNA, the CDR3 is TGTGCCAGCGGGGAAAGACAGGGGGGAAATGAGCAGTTCTTC.

This chain joins TRBV5-1 and TRBJ2-1; 11 bases fit TRBD2. The CDR3 totals 14 residues. CDR1 is SGHRS, CDR2 YFSETQ, per germline. The V gene end was trimmed by 7 bases and the J gene end by 5 bases; junction bases not matched to a gene: 5. The CDR3 sequence: CASGLAGGHNEQFF. CDR3 in DNA: TGCGCCAGCGGGCTAGCGGGAGGCCACAATGAGCAGTTCTTC. Full variable domain (rest looked up from reference TRBV5-1 and TRBJ2-1): KAGVTQTPRYLIKTRGQQVTLSCSPISGHRSVSWYQQTPGQGLQFLFEYFSETQRNKGNFPGRFSGRQFSNSRSEMNVSTLELGDSALYLCASGLAGGHNEQFFGPGTRLTVL.

The V call is TRBV5-1, the J call TRBJ1-3; D call uncertain. Trimming stripped 4 bases from V and 0 bases from J, with 14 bases between. CDR1 and CDR2 from the germline V gene are SGHRS and YFSETQ. The CDR3 extends over 16 amino acids. This chain's CDR3 is CASSNFTVSSGNTIYF. CDR3 DNA: TGCGCCAGCAGCAATTTCACAGTGAGCTCTGGAAACACCATATATTTT.

The genes are TRBV29-1 and TRBJ1-1; D call uncertain. CDR1 is SQVTM and CDR2 is ANQGSEA in the germline V gene. V was pared by 4 bases and J by 5 bases, with 14 bases between. The CDR3 extends over 13 amino acids. CDR3 sequence reads: CSVGIERGTEAFF. CDR3 nucleotide sequence: TGCAGCGTTGGTATTGAGAGAGGGACTGAAGCTTTCTTT. Drawing the rest from reference TRBV29-1 and TRBJ1-1, the complete variable domain is SAVISQKPSRDICQRGTSLTIQCQVDSQVTMMFWYRQQPGQSLTLIATANQGSEATYESGFVIDKFPISRPNLTFSTLTVSNMSPEDSSIYLCSVGIERGTEAFFGQGTRLTVV.

The rearrangement joins TRBV19 to TRBJ1-1, with 8 bases matching TRBD1. Germline CDR1 is LNHDA and CDR2 is SQIVND (reference sequence). Unmatched junction bases numbered 6, after V lost 8 bases and J lost 1 base. The CDR3 spans 14 residues. This CDR3 reads CASHTGTGNTEAFF. The CDR3 DNA follows: TGTGCCAGTCACACCGGGACAGGGAACACTGAAGCTTTCTTT.